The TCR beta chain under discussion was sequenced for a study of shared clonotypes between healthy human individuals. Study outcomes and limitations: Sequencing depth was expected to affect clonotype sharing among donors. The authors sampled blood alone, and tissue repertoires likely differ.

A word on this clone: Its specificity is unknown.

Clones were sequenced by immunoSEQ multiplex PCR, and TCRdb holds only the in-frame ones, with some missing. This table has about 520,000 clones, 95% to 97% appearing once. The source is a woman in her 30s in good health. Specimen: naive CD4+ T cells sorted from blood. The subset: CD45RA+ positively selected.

The CDR3, as DNA: TGTGCCAGCAAAACCGGGGGGGCTGGCAATCAGCCCCAGCATTTT. It specifies CASKTGGAGNQPQHF. V is TRBV6-6 and J is TRBJ1-5; possibly TRBD1 for D (6 bases). This CDR3 has 15 residues. Trimming stripped 7 bases from V and 2 bases from J, with 15 bases between. Germline CDR1 and CDR2: MNHNY and SVGAGI (reference sequence).